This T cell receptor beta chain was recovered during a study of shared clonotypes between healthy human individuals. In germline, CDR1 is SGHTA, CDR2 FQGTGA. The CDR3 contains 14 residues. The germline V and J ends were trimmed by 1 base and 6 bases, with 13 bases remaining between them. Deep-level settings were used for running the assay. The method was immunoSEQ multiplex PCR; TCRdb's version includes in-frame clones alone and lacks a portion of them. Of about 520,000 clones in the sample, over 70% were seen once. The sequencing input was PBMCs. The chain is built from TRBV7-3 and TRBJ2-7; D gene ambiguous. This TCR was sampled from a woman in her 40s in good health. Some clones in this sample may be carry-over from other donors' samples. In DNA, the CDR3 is TGTGCCAGCAGCTTAAACGGAGAGCTAGGCGAGCAGTACTTC. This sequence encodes CASSLNGELGEQYF. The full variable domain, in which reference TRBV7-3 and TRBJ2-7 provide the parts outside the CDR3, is GAGVSQTPSNKVTEKGKYVELRCDPISGHTALYWYRQSLGQGPEFLIYFQGTGAADDSGLPNDRFFAVRPEGSVSTLKIQRTERGDSAVYLCASSLNGELGEQYFGPGTRLTVT.